The T cell receptor beta chain described here comes from a study of cytomegalovirus exposure and HLA in healthy donors (dated by TCRdb to about 2017). For the wider study: An earlier analysis of several hundred of the donors reported approximately 280 Gb of sequence data and about 120 million unique TCR beta sequences obtained from around 190 million T cells. A later analysis re-examined previously published TCR beta repertoires from around 670 donors and added high-resolution HLA genotyping to investigate patterns of TCR occurrence. In an earlier analysis of 587 of the donors, high-throughput TCR beta sequencing was used to judge whether each TCR beta V gene segment behaved as functional or pseudogenic. The study combined high-throughput TCR immunosequencing, statistical association of individual TCRs with disease status, and machine learning to predict cytomegalovirus infection status. Using immunosequencing, the study profiled T cell repertoires from around 680 subjects and related those repertoires to cytomegalovirus serostatus. A later genetic analysis took genome-wide SNP genotypes for about three fifths of the roughly 700 donors and used that subset as a discovery cohort. Among approximately 370 genotyped donors of the cohort, an average of approximately 240,000 unique TCR beta nucleotide sequences was sequenced per donor, of which roughly 17% were non-productive. Along with the roughly 610-subject first cohort, a separate validation cohort of 120 different subjects was used. All discovery cohort repertoires had been generated on a single sequencing platform. The later analysis used no new phenotypic data to find candidate immune exposures, relying instead on TCR beta sequences and their occurrence across donors. Of the 300 to 500 genotyped donors, approximately 80% were placed in the genetic ancestry cluster associated with self-reported Caucasian donors. Typing coverage differed by locus: A, B, C, DRB1 and DQB1 were typed in about 629-640 donors, DQA1 in 522, DPA1 in 600 to 610, and DPB1 in 450 to 480. The study aimed to test whether cataloging public T cell receptors could reveal signatures of past pathogen exposure. About five DR-DQ haplotypes were handled as single units for association and clustering, since linkage in the cohort was strong. Donor age, sex, ethnicity and CMV serostatus were compiled together with the repertoire data. Around 330 gigabases of sequencing data and about 92 million unique TCR sequences made up an early release that covered 500 to 700 HLA-typed donors. Class I and class II HLA loci were covered by the typing at four-digit resolution.

Comment on this clone: What antigen it recognizes has not been identified. No base quality values were provided; no much bigger clone lies one nucleotide off.

Overall study outcomes, separate from this receptor: When HLA alleles, especially DR and DQ, strongly co-occurred, TCR associations were difficult to assign to individual alleles. At a false discovery rate of 0.05, a later analysis linked about 17,000 TCR beta sequences to specific HLA alleles. Compared with equally common non-associated chains, HLA-associated TCR beta chains in a later analysis were more clonally expanded and had lower generation probabilities. Only TCR beta chains were sequenced in this cohort, and the absence of alpha or paired-chain data limited detectable features. According to a later analysis, TCR association rates differed among HLA loci, with DRB1 alleles showing the most associated TCRs and HLA-C alleles showing the fewest. A total of 150 to 200 TCR beta chains were listed by the study as associated with cytomegalovirus. Immune exposure information for the cohort was limited to CMV serostatus. A group of highly shared sequence variants was considered likely to be a technical artifact of the sequencing pipeline. The 87-base-pair reads could not distinguish some IMGT-functional V segments, including TRBV6-2 and TRBV6-3, so those segments were excluded. According to the authors, the approach could potentially be generalized to other disease states and immunological phenotypes. Linkage disequilibrium might explain the correlated functional status among segregating V segments, but an unknown experimental factor could not be ruled out. V-gene and J-gene trimming of TCR beta chains was associated with a missense DCLRE1C variant in a later genetic analysis, and the association was replicated in an independent cohort. The presence/absence analyses assumed that sequencing depth was roughly uniform across donors, and that assumption may not be true. HLA typing was unavailable for some donors at each locus, so association tests used only the typed subset. In vitro tests confirmed that a few of the cytomegalovirus-associated TCR beta chains recognize cytomegalovirus antigens. A further reported finding was that TCR beta sequences accurately predicted the HLA-A and HLA-B alleles for most subjects in the first cohort. Most CMV-associated TCR beta chains appeared to be HLA-restricted in a later analysis, and the HLA associations seemed to be driven largely by CMV exposure. In an earlier analysis of some 500 of the donors, most TCR beta V segments appeared in productive rearrangements about 87% or about 30% of the time, broadly matching IMGT annotations. A later genetic analysis reported fewer N-insertions in productive TCRs among donors in an Asian-associated ancestry cluster than the roughly 670-donor mean. The classifier was reported to diagnose cytomegalovirus status with high specificity and sensitivity in both the original and validation cohorts. A later analysis reported that several top co-occurrence clusters appeared linked to parvovirus B19, influenza, CMV and Epstein-Barr virus. Because counts were too low, seventeen rarely observed V segments, including chromosome 9 orphons, were left out of the earlier analysis of 587 of the donors. Most TCR sequences were seen in very few donors, while some public TCRs were found in many individuals.

In total, roughly 670 healthy bone marrow donors made up the cohort. Cohort members were all nominally healthy when sampled, although unrecorded immune exposures were likely present. The donor tested CMV seronegative, placing the donor among the 300 to 400 seronegative members of the cohort. A peripheral blood sample was provided by each donor, and peripheral blood mononuclear cells were used for TCR beta sequencing. The Qiagen DNeasy Blood Extraction Kit was used to extract genomic DNA from the blood cell samples. The CDR3, from cysteine to phenylalanine, totals 16 residues. Just the 48-base CDR3 DNA is kept, in frame starting at base 1. CDR1 and CDR2, looked up from the germline V gene (reference sequence), are LNHDA and SQIVND. V loses 7 bases, J loses 0 bases, and the germline ends lie 16 bases apart. The method behind the library was the immunoSEQ multiplex PCR assay. A mixture of 60 forward primers for TCR Vbeta segments and 13 reverse primers for TCR Jbeta segments was used in the multiplex PCR. The CDR3 region of rearranged TCR beta genes was amplified from genomic DNA with a multiplex PCR assay. On the Illumina HiSeq System, the amplified TCR beta libraries were sequenced as 87-base-pair reads. As for how the authors treated the data: In a later analysis, 77 million or so unique TCR beta chains were counted across the 500 to 700 repertoires, and roughly 11 million of these chains were shared by at least two donors. To remove PCR and sequencing errors, raw reads were error-corrected and collapsed into unique sequences using a nearest-neighbor algorithm that merged closely related sequences. V, D and J gene segments were assigned by aligning CDR3 sequences to IMGT reference sequences. Each retained sequence needed at least a six-nucleotide match to both a V gene segment and a J gene segment. A rearrangement counted as productive if the CDR3 had no stop codons and remained in frame with V and J, and every other rearrangement counted as non-productive. CDR3 was defined by IMGT convention, running from the second conserved V-encoded cysteine to the conserved J-encoded phenylalanine. Sequences without an unambiguous match to a single V gene segment were excluded from the earlier analysis of several hundred of the donors. In an earlier analysis of about 590 of the donors, a V segment was called functional when productive rearrangements were above 56.7%, and segregating when the standard deviation between donors exceeded 5%. A statistical classification framework was developed to diagnose cytomegalovirus status using the catalog of TCR beta chain sequences. A later analysis assigned V and J genes by comparing TCR nucleotide sequences with IMGT/GENE-DB human TR gene sequences. A later analysis assigned CDR3 sequences and most-parsimonious VDJ recombination scenarios with the TCRdist pipeline. In a later analysis, each TCR beta chain was defined by its CDR3 amino acid sequence together with its V-gene family, and reads lacking a unique V-gene family were excluded. To address suspected cross-contamination and a sequencing artifact, a later analysis removed some 620 highly shared, low-generation-probability nucleotide sequences. A later analysis calculated a clonal expansion index for each public chain from normalized within-repertoire ranks of inferred template counts. In a later analysis, generation probabilities were computed with a VDJ recombination model fitted to out-of-frame rearrangements, and the resulting probabilities were checked against IGoR. In a later analysis, hypergeometric tests were used to score TCR-TCR, TCR-HLA and TCR-CMV co-occurrence, with a repertoire-size bias correction applied to TCR pairs. To estimate false discovery rates, a later analysis permuted the HLA or CMV assignments 20 times. In a later analysis, co-occurring TCRs were grouped using DBSCAN, and TCRdist sequence similarity was added for clustering within HLA-allele-positive subsets. Co-occurrence clustering excluded repertoires with fewer than 30,000 or more than 120,000 public chains, plus five with anomalous nucleotide sharing. The clones in this table, taken by TCRdb from immuneACCESS, are in-frame only. Not every clone is retained; where verified, under half of the shortfall comes from an unresolved V gene, and the cause of the rest is unknown. From that table come the V and J calls and clone size; the DNA was used to work out D and trimming. For this sample there are 150,000 to 200,000 clones; almost 85% appear just once. The ten largest make up about 0.26% of the sample.

The source of this sequence is a boy younger than 18 in good health and CMV-seronegative. The sequencing sample was made of PBMCs. The rearrangement combines TRBV19 with TRBJ1-3, and possibly TRBD1, on 5 matching bases. The CDR3 region: CASKRDQAGSGNTIYF. In nucleotides, the sequence is TGTGCCAGTAAGAGGGACCAAGCGGGCTCTGGAAACACCATATATTTT.